The 28 T cell receptor beta chains listed next were all sequenced from one sample in a study of shared clonotypes between healthy human individuals. Libraries were prepared by immunoSEQ multiplex PCR; TCRdb keeps only in-frame clonotypes and omits some of them. The sample includes a few million clones, approximately 94% seen only once; the top ten take roughly 0.13%. Source material: naive CD4+ T cells sorted from blood. This sample's subset: CD45RA+ positively selected. Receptor source: a man aged 18 to 29 in good health.

CDR3 bases: TGTGCCAGCAGTTTCGGGGGCAAAGAGACCCAGTACTTC. Protein: CASSFGGKETQYF. V gene TRBV6-6 combines with J gene TRBJ2-5; possibly TRBD1 or TRBD2 for D (6 bases each). With 4 bases removed from V and 3 bases from J, the gap between germline ends came to 9 bases. Germline V gene sequence: CDR1 MNHNY, CDR2 SVGAGI (reference sequence). The CDR3 consists of 13 residues.

V gene TRBV11-1 combines with J gene TRBJ2-2; D perhaps matches TRBD1 (7 bases). The V end lost 3 bases, the J end lost 3 bases, and 14 bases lay between the germline ends. Looked up from germline, CDR1 is SGHAT and CDR2 is FQDESV (reference sequence). CDR3 length equals 16 residues. The CDR3 region is CASSLGGTDYTGELFF. CDR3 nucleotide sequence: TGTGCCAGCAGCTTGGGCGGGACAGACTACACCGGGGAGCTGTTTTTT.

This chain links TRBV29-1 with TRBJ2-1, with 7 bases matching TRBD2. Germline V CDR1 and CDR2: SQVTM, ANQGSEA. The CDR3 is 14 residues long. V lost 4 bases, J lost 2 bases, and 5 bases stayed unmatched. The CDR3 loop is CSVGGGVAYNEQFF. CDR3 nucleotides: TGCAGCGTTGGGGGAGGGGTGGCCTACAATGAGCAGTTCTTC.

The V and J genes are TRBV6-1 and TRBJ1-5, with D uncertain. V lost 5 bases and J lost 3, with 5 bases in between. The CDR3 length is 12 residues. Germline CDR1 is MNHNS and CDR2 is SASEGT. The DNA for the CDR3 is TGTGCCAGCAGTACGAACAATCAGCCCCAGCATTTT. It specifies CASSTNNQPQHF.

This clone was detected only once. The CDR3 DNA reads as TGTGCCAGCAGCTTATACTTTCGAGGGGGGAGCTCTAGCACAGATACGCAGTATTTT. Translated, it gives CASSLYFRGGSSSTDTQYF. V is TRBV7-9 and J is TRBJ2-3; tentatively, D is TRBD1 or TRBD2 (6 bases each). Germline values: CDR1 SEHNR, CDR2 FQNEAQ (reference sequence). The CDR3 spans 19 residues. V lost 2 bases and J 0 bases, leaving 21 bases between the germline ends.

The chain has TRBV28 and TRBJ1-1, with D perhaps TRBD1 (6 bases). V was cut by 7 bases and J by 6 bases, with 15 bases left in between. The CDR3 runs 13 residues. Per germline, CDR1 MDHEN and CDR2 SYDVKM. The CDR3 nucleotides are TGTGCCAGCAAAATCAGCAGGGGCTCTGAAGCTTTCTTT. It encodes CASKISRGSEAFF.

The table lists this clone with a few counts. The V call is TRBV30, the J call TRBJ1-1; D is undetermined. Germline values: CDR1 GTSNPN, CDR2 SVGIG (reference sequence). This CDR3 is 12 amino acids long. Between the trimmed V and J ends, which lost 0 bases and 6 bases, there was a span of 8 bases. In nucleotides, the CDR3 is TGTGCCTGGAGTGTATGGGGTCCTGAAGCTTTCTTT. Protein product: CAWSVWGPEAFF.

In its sample, this clone was seen a few times. The chain combines TRBV20-1 with TRBJ1-1; possibly TRBD1 for D (6 bases). With 4 bases removed from V and 7 bases from J, the gap between germline ends came to 10 bases. The germline CDR1 and CDR2 sequences are DFQATT and SNEGSKA (reference sequence). The CDR3 is made up of 11 amino acids. The chain's CDR3 is CSATDSYEAFF. In DNA, the CDR3 is TGCAGTGCTACGGACAGTTATGAAGCTTTCTTT.

The rearrangement links TRBV6-1 to TRBJ2-5; D unclear. The germline V gene encodes CDR1 MNHNS and CDR2 SASEGT. The CDR3 runs 14 residues. Trimming removed 0 bases from V and 0 bases from J, with 5 bases in between. The CDR3 is CASSEAHDQETQYF. CDR3 in DNA: TGTGCCAGCAGTGAAGCGCACGACCAAGAGACCCAGTACTTC.

The chain has TRBV10-3 and TRBJ2-1, with unresolved D. V gave up 10 bases and J gave up 8 bases, with 18 bases separating them. The V gene's germline CDR1 is ENHRY and CDR2 SYGVKD. This CDR3 contains 13 residues. CDR3 residues: CATTGSSIDEQFF. CDR3 in DNA: TGTGCCACCACCGGGTCAAGCATAGATGAGCAGTTCTTC.

In the case of this clone: Other DNA variants within this sample encode the same CDR3. The gene calls are TRBV4-3 and TRBJ1-6, with 10 bases lining up with TRBD1. J was trimmed by 10 bases and V by 0 bases; bases with no gene match: 9. The length of the CDR3 is 17 residues. The germline V gene has CDR1 LGHNA and CDR2 YSLEER. In DNA form, the CDR3 reads TGCGCCAGCAGCCAAGATGTGTACGGACAGGGGGACTCACCCCTCCACTTT. It encodes CASSQDVYGQGDSPLHF.

The chain is built from TRBV5-1 and TRBJ2-5; TRBD1 or TRBD2 may be the D gene (5 bases each). CDR1 is SGHRS, CDR2 YFSETQ, per germline. The CDR3 length is 16 residues. V gave up 0 bases and J gave up 5 bases, with 17 bases separating them. CDR3 sequence reads: CASSLAPSSWGETQYF. The CDR3 region has the DNA TGCGCCAGCAGCTTGGCCCCTAGCTCTTGGGGGGAGACCCAGTACTTC.

V is TRBV20-1 and J is TRBJ1-2; D gene ambiguous. CDR3 length: 11 amino acids. Trimming shortened V by 1 base and J by 7 bases, and 7 bases separated the two germline ends. The germline gives CDR1 DFQATT, CDR2 SNEGSKA (reference sequence). The CDR3 loop is CSARARFGYTF. CDR3 in DNA: TGCAGTGCTAGAGCCAGGTTTGGCTACACCTTC.

J is TRBJ2-5 and V is TRBV25-1, with D possibly being TRBD1 (5 bases). The J call may not be correct, given that the DNA end is closer to TRBJ2-7. The CDR3 covers 13 residues. Looked up from germline, CDR1 is MGHDK and CDR2 is SYGVNS. CDR3 DNA sequence: TGTGCCAGCTCCAGGGTGGATACCTACGAGCAGTACTTC. Encoded protein: CASSRVDTYEQYF.

This clone showed up just once. The genes are TRBV2 and TRBJ2-1; perhaps D is TRBD1 or TRBD2 (5 bases each). Trimming stripped 10 bases from V and 9 bases from J, with 13 bases between. The CDR3 runs 11 residues. From germline, CDR1 is SNHLY and CDR2 FYNNEI. The CDR3 is CATLLRGEQFF. In nucleotides, the CDR3 is TGTGCCACCCTCTTGAGGGGTGAGCAGTTCTTC.

This chain links TRBV7-9 with TRBJ2-3; D unresolved. The germline gives CDR1 SEHNR, CDR2 FQNEAQ (reference sequence). V lost 1 base and J lost 3, with 8 bases in between. This CDR3 contains 14 residues. CDR3 residues: CASSLVVSTDTQYF. In nucleotides, the CDR3 is TGTGCCAGCAGCTTAGTGGTGTCTACAGATACGCAGTATTTT.

The V call is TRBV18, the J call TRBJ1-1, with 7 positions matching TRBD1. The CDR3 spans 14 residues. With V trimmed by 3 bases and J by 7 bases, 8 bases remained unmatched. The germline CDR1 and CDR2 sequences are KGHSH and LQKENI. For the CDR3, the DNA is TGTGCCAGCTCACCGACGGGACAGAGCGTTGAAGCTTTCTTT. As protein: CASSPTGQSVEAFF.

The chain employs TRBV7-9 and TRBJ1-2, with 7 bases that match TRBD1. The CDR3 has 17 residues. Germline values: CDR1 SEHNR, CDR2 FQNEAQ (reference sequence). V trimming: 5 bases; J trimming: 1 base; junction bases outside the gene matches: 13. The CDR3 spells CASSPPGGTTVNYGYTF. The CDR3 nucleotides are TGTGCCAGCAGCCCCCCAGGGGGGACGACCGTTAACTATGGCTACACCTTC.

This clone was observed a single time. The chain is built from TRBV27 and TRBJ2-5; D gene unclear. The CDR3 is 18 residues long. The germline V gene has CDR1 MNHEY and CDR2 SMNVEV (reference sequence). Trimming left V 2 bases short and J 1 base short, with 20 bases between. The DNA of the CDR3 is TGTGCCAGCAGTTTAAACCCACGGCGGCTCTTAGGCCAAGAGACCCAGTACTTC. This encodes CASSLNPRRLLGQETQYF.

As to this clone: Other DNA sequences from this sample encode an identical CDR3 as well. The gene calls are TRBV7-2 and TRBJ2-7; the match to TRBD2 covers 8 bases. Unmatched junction bases numbered 4, after V lost 5 bases and J lost 1 base. The CDR3 is 14 amino acids. Germline V CDR1 and CDR2: SGHTA, FQGNSA. The CDR3 here is CASSRTSGSYEQYF. DNA for the CDR3: TGTGCCAGCAGCCGCACTAGCGGTTCCTACGAGCAGTACTTC. Supplemented by reference TRBV7-2 and TRBJ2-7, the full variable domain reads GAGVSQSPSNKVTEKGKDVELRCDPISGHTALYWYRQSLGQGLEFLIYFQGNSAPDKSGLPSDRFSAERTGGSVSTLTIQRTQQEDSAVYLCASSRTSGSYEQYFGPGTRLTVT.

A word on this clone: Relative to the germline gene, one junction end is altered; a read error may explain this. The chain combines TRBV5-8 with TRBJ1-2; D unresolved. Germline V gene lookup returns CDR1 SGHTS and CDR2 YDEGEE. CDR3 size: 17 residues. The CDR3 here is CASNLGILEGSNYGYTF. The DNA for the CDR3 is TGTGCCAGCAACTTGGGGATTCTAGAGGGCAGCAACTATGGCTACACCTTC.

As DNA, the CDR3 is TGCAGCGTTGGGGTCGGGGGGCGAGGCGAGCAGTACTTC. Translating gives CSVGVGGRGEQYF. The rearrangement uses TRBV29-1 and TRBJ2-7; a weak D match, TRBD2 (7 bases). The V end lost 4 bases, the J end lost 6 bases, and 16 bases lay between the germline ends. The CDR3 runs 13 residues. Looked up from germline, CDR1 is SQVTM and CDR2 is ANQGSEA.

This chain connects TRBV19 to TRBJ1-2; 7 bases align to TRBD1. CDR3 length equals 15 residues. J lost 4 bases, V lost 6 bases, and 11 bases had no gene match. CDR1 LNHDA and CDR2 SQIVND come from the germline V gene (reference sequence). The CDR3 is CASSPARGPLYGYTF. In DNA, the CDR3 is TGTGCCAGTAGCCCAGCGAGGGGGCCGCTCTATGGCTACACCTTC.

The V call is TRBV15, the J call TRBJ1-3; D gene uncertain. The CDR3 has 13 residues. Trimming removed 1 base at V and 4 bases at J, with 5 bases between. The germline gives CDR1 LNHNV, CDR2 YYDKDF (reference sequence). CDR3 nucleotide sequence: TGTGCCACCAGCAGAGTTGAGGGAAACACCATATATTTT. As protein: CATSRVEGNTIYF.

This clone was picked up a small number of times. The V call is TRBV7-2, the J call TRBJ1-5; D not certain. The V end was cut by 3 bases, the J end by 10 bases, with 10 bases between. Germline V gene sequence: CDR1 SGHTA, CDR2 FQGNSA. This CDR3 has 12 amino acids. DNA of the CDR3: TGTGCCAGCAGCTTGGAGTCAGGACCCCAGCATTTT. Its translation: CASSLESGPQHF.

J is TRBJ1-5 and V is TRBV30, with 10 positions matching TRBD1. The CDR3 is 17 residues long. V dropped 3 bases and J dropped 0; count of bases not matched to a gene: 8. From germline, CDR1 is GTSNPN and CDR2 SVGIG (reference sequence). The CDR3 coding sequence is TGTGCCTGGAGCCACGACAGGGGGCGGGATAGCAATCAGCCCCAGCATTTT. Its protein product is CAWSHDRGRDSNQPQHF.

CDR3 bases: TGTGCCAGCAGCCCCCAAGGGGTTAATTCACCCCTCCACTTT. Amino acid sequence: CASSPQGVNSPLHF. The chain links TRBV5-4 to TRBJ1-6, with D possibly matching TRBD1 (5 bases). V gave up 4 bases and J gave up 6 bases, with 11 bases separating them. The CDR3 runs to 14 residues. Germline-derived CDR1 and CDR2 are SGHNT and YYREEE (reference sequence).

V and J are TRBV6-5 and TRBJ2-5, with 10 positions matching TRBD2. CDR1 is MNHEY and CDR2 is SVGAGI in the germline V gene. Trimming removed 6 bases from V and 3 bases from J; junction bases left unmatched: 7. This CDR3 region has 15 residues. For the CDR3, the DNA is TGTGCCAGCAGCGATAGGACTAGCGGAGAAGAGACCCAGTACTTC. This codes for CASSDRTSGEETQYF.